Below, 25 T cell receptor beta chains from the same sample are listed, as sequenced in a study of T cell clonality in common variable immunodeficiency. Study findings and constraints: In common variable immunodeficiency, TCR beta chains reportedly carried fewer deletions and N-nucleotide insertions.

The data were produced by immunoSEQ multiplex PCR, yet TCRdb's version contains in-frame clones alone and is incomplete. The sample was found to contain fewer than 30,000 clones, and every one recurs. The antigens for these receptors are not known. The sequencing input was peripheral blood mononuclear cells. Receptors were obtained from a human donor with common variable immunodeficiency.

This clone showed up just a few times. The sequenced fragment ends 3 residues before the CDR3 boundary, so the rest is inferred from the germline J gene. The chain is built from TRBV6-1 and TRBJ2-7, with TRBD1 matching 12 bases. Germline V gene data show CDR1 as MNHNS and CDR2 as SASEGT. V dropped 3 bases and J dropped 5; count of bases not matched to a gene: 5. The CDR3 is made up of 15 amino acids. The CDR3 reads CASSELGTGGHEQYF. CDR3 DNA (partial): TGTGCCAGCAGTGAGTTAGGGACAGGGGGCCACGAG.

This clone has just a few counts. The sequence runs out 3 residues before the end of the CDR3; the remainder is reconstructed from the germline J gene. The chain recombines TRBV6-2 or TRBV6-3 with TRBJ1-1; D is unresolved. CDR1 and CDR2 (germline): MNHEY, SVGEGT. Trimming cost V 2 bases and J 7 bases, with 11 bases left between them. The length of the CDR3 is 13 residues. The sequenced CDR3 bases are TGTGCCAGCAGTTACGAGGCGGGGTTTGAA. Encoded protein: CASSYEAGFE. The whole CDR3 reads CASSYEAGFEAFF.

This clone showed up many times. The read comes to an end 3 residues before the CDR3 does, leaving the germline J gene to fill in the end. The genes are TRBV2 and TRBJ2-1, with 10 positions matching TRBD1. The CDR3 consists of 14 residues. CDR1 SNHLY and CDR2 FYNNEI come from the germline V gene. V dropped 5 bases and J dropped 9; count of bases not matched to a gene: 7. The CDR3 spells CASSSGTGAGEQFF. CDR3 DNA (partial): TGTGCCAGCAGTAGCGGGACAGGGGCAGGTGAG. Looking up the rest from reference TRBV2 and TRBJ2-1 gives the full variable domain: EPEVTQTPSHQVTQMGQEVILRCVPISNHLYFYWYRQILGQKVEFLVSFYNNEISEKSEIFDDQFSVERPDGSNFTLKIRSTKLEDSAMYFCASSSGTGAGEQFFGPGTRLTVL.

On this clone itself: The read is 3 residues too short to cover the CDR3 end, so that end is filled in from the germline J gene. The V call is TRBV7-2, the J call TRBJ1-2, with 10 nucleotides matching TRBD1. The V and J ends lost 7 bases and 4 bases, in that order; junction bases with no gene match: 3. This CDR3 is 13 amino acids long. Germline CDR1 SGHTA, CDR2 FQGNSA. The CDR3 reads CASTRDRGYGYTF. CDR3 DNA (partial): TGTGCCAGCACCAGGGACAGGGGCTATGGC.

In this sample, this clone turned up many times. The CDR3 end falls 3 residues outside the read, so it is completed with the germline J gene. The V and J genes are TRBV5-1 and TRBJ2-3; 13 positions match TRBD2. V lost 4 bases and J lost 0; bases outside the gene matches: 5. CDR1 SGHRS and CDR2 YFSETQ come from the germline V gene. The CDR3 runs 17 residues. CDR3 DNA (partial): TGCGCCAGCAGCCACCTACTAGCGGGGGGGAGCACAGATACG. This codes for CASSHLLAGGSTDT. The CDR3 as a whole reads CASSHLLAGGSTDTQYF.

Concerning this clone: The read terminates 3 residues ahead of where the CDR3 ends, so the germline J gene completes it. The J gene is TRBJ2-1, the V gene TRBV19, with 8 bases that match TRBD1. Unmatched junction bases numbered 6, after V lost 4 bases and J lost 7 bases. CDR1 is LNHDA, CDR2 SQIVND, per germline (reference sequence). The CDR3 covers 14 residues. The CDR3: CASSSRTGLNEQFF. The sequenced CDR3 bases are TGTGCCAGTAGTAGCCGGACAGGGTTGAATGAG.

Worth noting for this clone: From the germline J gene comes the end of the CDR3, since the read stops 3 residues before it. The chain is built from TRBV7-6 and TRBJ1-3; D is possibly TRBD1 (6 bases). The germline V gene encodes CDR1 SGHVS and CDR2 FNYEAQ. CDR3 length: 13 residues. V lost 6 bases to trimming and J lost 8 bases, with 14 bases between them. CDR3 sequence: CASRRDTRDTIYF. CDR3 DNA (partial): TGTGCCAGCAGGAGGGACACTCGGGACACC. The whole variable domain, filled in from reference TRBV7-6 and TRBJ1-3, reads GAGVSQSPRYKVTKRGQDVALRCDPISGHVSLYWYRQALGQGPEFLTYFNYEAQQDKSGLPNDRFSAERPEGSISTLTIQRTEQRDSAMYRCASRRDTRDTIYFGEGSWLTVV.

This clone has just a few counts. The read finishes 3 residues shy of the CDR3 end, and the germline J gene is used to complete it. The genes are TRBV20-1 and TRBJ1-2; D unresolved. CDR1 and CDR2 (germline): DFQATT, SNEGSKA (reference sequence). Trimming stripped 3 bases from V and 1 base from J, with 15 bases between. This CDR3 region has 15 residues. CDR3 DNA, as far as it was read: TGCAGTGCTAGCGAACGGAGGCGGAATAACTATGGC. This sequence encodes CSASERRRNNYG. The entire CDR3 reads CSASERRRNNYGYTF.

This clone was found a few times. The read terminates 3 residues before the CDR3 end, so the remaining end is supplied by the germline J gene. The rearrangement uses TRBV19 and TRBJ2-5; D might be TRBD1 (5 bases). Per germline, CDR1 LNHDA and CDR2 SQIVND (reference sequence). This CDR3 comprises 16 residues. Between the trimmed V and J ends, which lost 5 bases and 5 bases, there was a span of 21 bases. The chain's CDR3 is CASSGSPGHLGETQYF. The part of the CDR3 DNA that was read is TGTGCCAGTAGTGGATCCCCAGGACACCTCGGGGAGACC.

Only a few counts were recorded for this clone. The sequence runs out 3 residues before the end of the CDR3; the remainder is reconstructed from the germline J gene. The chain recombines TRBV6-2 or TRBV6-3 with TRBJ2-3; TRBD2 matches 10 bases. The CDR3 is 15 residues long. The germline V gene has CDR1 MNHEY and CDR2 SVGEGT. The junction had 9 bases not matched to a gene; V was cut back by 6 bases and J by 6 bases. CDR3 in amino acids: CASRRLAGGTDTQYF. CDR3 DNA, as far as it was read: TGTGCCAGCAGACGACTAGCGGGTGGGACGGATACG.

With respect to this clone: The read comes to an end 3 residues before the CDR3 does, leaving the germline J gene to fill in the end. The chain uses TRBV19 and TRBJ1-1; D might be TRBD1 (6 bases). V lost 6 bases, J lost 4 bases, and 12 bases lay in between. Germline CDR1 is LNHDA and CDR2 is SQIVND (reference sequence). The CDR3 consists of 13 residues. The CDR3 loop reads CASSFQGTTEAFF. CDR3 DNA, as far as it was read: TGTGCCAGTAGCTTCCAGGGGACCACTGAA.

Points on this clone: At the DNA level, this CDR3 is encoded by other sequences in the same sample as well. This chain's CDR3 is CASSEGQGAEPQHF. The CDR3 bases that were read are TGTGCCAGCAGTGAGGGACAGGGGGCGGAGCCC. The genes are TRBV6-1 and TRBJ1-5; 12 nucleotides agree with TRBD1. The DNA ends 3 residues before the CDR3 does, and the rest of the CDR3 is filled in from the germline J gene. This CDR3 comprises 14 residues. CDR1 and CDR2 from the germline V gene are MNHNS and SASEGT. Trimming took 3 bases from V and 8 from J; bases not matched to a gene: 2.

This clone turned up a few times. Sequencing ends 3 residues short of the CDR3 end; the germline J gene provides the rest. The chain links TRBV19 to TRBJ2-1, with TRBD2 identical over 10 bases. J was trimmed by 7 bases and V by 4 bases; bases with no gene match: 7. The germline V gene has CDR1 LNHDA and CDR2 SQIVND (reference sequence). The CDR3 consists of 15 residues. The CDR3 sequence is CASSTSGGAGNEQFF. The CDR3 DNA, read in part, is TGTGCCAGTAGTACCAGCGGGGGGGCCGGAAATGAG.

Ten or more counts support this clone. Read sequence stops 3 residues before the CDR3 end, and the germline J gene provides the missing end. The sample carries other DNA sequences with the same CDR3. The chain employs TRBV5-1 and TRBJ2-3; 9 bases are shared with TRBD1. CDR3 length: 15 residues. Germline CDR1 SGHRS, CDR2 YFSETQ. The J segment lost 6 bases and the V segment lost 4 bases, leaving 9 bases of the junction unmatched. The CDR3 is CASSPGTGQADTQYF. The CDR3 DNA, read in part, is TGCGCCAGCAGCCCCGGGACAGGGCAGGCGGATACG.

Comment on this clone: Read data end 3 residues before the CDR3 end; the end is taken from the germline J gene. The chain employs TRBV18 and TRBJ2-1; TRBD2 is a possible D gene (7 bases). CDR1 is KGHSH and CDR2 is LQKENI in the germline V gene. The V gene lost 6 bases and the J gene lost 8 bases, with 17 bases spanning the gap. This CDR3 is built from 14 residues. The chain's CDR3 is CASSEGGGPYEQFF. The sequenced CDR3 bases are TGTGCCAGCTCGGAAGGGGGGGGGCCCTATGAG.

This clone was picked up many times. An end of the junction differs from the germline gene, which may be a read error. The read terminates 3 residues ahead of where the CDR3 ends, so the germline J gene completes it. The chain is built from TRBV4-2 and TRBJ2-7, with D uncertain. The germline gives CDR1 LGHNA, CDR2 YNFKEQ. This CDR3 has 14 amino acids. The CDR3 sequence is CASSQDVSSYEQYF. Partial CDR3 DNA: TGCGCCAGCAGCCAAGATGTTAGCTCCTACGAG.

At least ten counts were recorded for this clone. CDR3 bases read: TGTGCCATCAGTGGGACAGGGGCCGAAGAGACC. It yields the protein CAISGTGAEET. The full-length CDR3 reads as CAISGTGAEETQYF. V is TRBV10-3 and J is TRBJ2-5; TRBD1 matches at 9 bases. The read terminates 3 residues ahead of where the CDR3 ends, so the germline J gene completes it. The CDR3 length is 14 residues. CDR1 and CDR2 from the germline V gene are ENHRY and SYGVKD. The ends lost 4 bases at V and 3 bases at J; junction bases unmatched: 3.

Remarks on this clone: The read finishes 3 residues shy of the CDR3 end, and the germline J gene is used to complete it. The J gene is TRBJ2-4, the V gene TRBV7-6, with D tentatively TRBD2 (6 bases). The CDR3 extends over 15 amino acids. Per the germline V gene, CDR1 is SGHVS and CDR2 is FNYEAQ. Trimming took off 1 base at V and 3 bases at J, with 10 bases between the two ends. The sequenced CDR3 bases are TGTGCCAGCAGCTTAGATTTGGGGGGCAAAAACATT. Its protein product is CASSLDLGGKNI. The complete CDR3 protein is CASSLDLGGKNIQYF.

This clone has only a few counts. The read stops 3 residues short of the end of the CDR3; the missing end is completed from the germline J gene. V usage is TRBV30 and J usage is TRBJ1-2, with a possible D match to TRBD1 (6 bases). Germline loops: CDR1 GTSNPN, CDR2 SVGIG (reference sequence). The CDR3 consists of 11 residues. The V and J ends lost 2 bases and 7 bases respectively, with 8 bases between them. CDR3 DNA (partial): TGTGCCTGGAGTACAGGGTTTGGC. Translated: CAWSTGFG. The whole CDR3 protein reads CAWSTGFGYTF.

There are a few counts of this clone. CDR3 bases read: TGCAGTGCTAGCCCTAGCGCGGAGACC. Its protein is CSASPSAET. The whole CDR3 region reads CSASPSAETQYF. The chain links TRBV20-1 to TRBJ2-5; D is perhaps TRBD2 (6 bases). The CDR3 end falls 3 residues outside the read, so it is completed with the germline J gene. The germline gives CDR1 DFQATT, CDR2 SNEGSKA (reference sequence). CDR3 length: 12 amino acids. Trimming took off 3 bases at V and 5 bases at J, with 10 bases between the two ends.

This clone was recorded at least ten times. The missing CDR3 end, 3 residues past where the read stops, is filled in from the germline J gene. The chain uses TRBV20-1 and TRBJ2-1, with D perhaps TRBD2 (8 bases). Germline-derived CDR1 and CDR2 are DFQATT and SNEGSKA (reference sequence). The CDR3 spans 15 residues. Trimming stripped 3 bases from V and 4 bases from J, with 16 bases between. The chain's CDR3 is CSARGGGGGYNEQFF. The sequenced part of the CDR3 DNA is TGCAGTGCTAGGGGAGGGGGCGGGGGGTACAATGAG.

This clone was recorded many times. The CDR3 goes on 3 residues after the read ends, and that part is filled in from the germline J gene. The chain uses TRBV19 and TRBJ2-5; 10 positions agree with TRBD1. CDR3 length: 14 amino acids. Germline assignment: CDR1 LNHDA and CDR2 SQIVND (reference sequence). V was clipped by 4 bases and J by 5 bases; unmatched bases: 4. Partial CDR3 DNA: TGTGCCAGTAGTACGACAGGGGGCCGGGAGACC. Its protein is CASSTTGGRET. The entire CDR3 sequence reads CASSTTGGRETQYF.

This clone turned up a few times. The read terminates 3 residues before the CDR3 end, so the remaining end is supplied by the germline J gene. The chain links TRBV6-2 or TRBV6-3 to TRBJ2-1; 9 nucleotides line up with TRBD1. The CDR3 totals 16 residues. Germline values: CDR1 MNHEY, CDR2 SVGEGT. V shed 4 bases and J 7 bases; nucleotides not matched to a gene: 11. The part of the CDR3 DNA that was read is TGTGCCAGCAGTTTATATTCCGGGACAGGGCGGAATGAG. Protein sequence: CASSLYSGTGRNE. The full CDR3 protein reads CASSLYSGTGRNEQFF.

Many counts were recorded for this clone. The read ends 3 residues before the CDR3 terminus; that terminus is restored from the germline J gene. The J gene is TRBJ2-1, the V gene TRBV30; 9 positions agree with TRBD2. The germline gives CDR1 GTSNPN, CDR2 SVGIG (reference sequence). The CDR3 runs to 16 residues. With V trimmed by 2 bases and J by 6 bases, 11 bases remained unmatched. The covered CDR3 bases are TGTGCCTGGAGTCCCCGGGCTAGCGGGGACCCCAATGAG. Translation gives CAWSPRASGDPNE. The CDR3 in its entirety is CAWSPRASGDPNEQFF. Complete variable domain (other parts from reference TRBV30 and TRBJ2-1): SQTIHQWPATLVQPVGSPLSLECTVEGTSNPNLYWYRQAAGRGLQLLFYSVGIGQISSEVPQNLSASRPQDRQFILSSKKLLLSDSGFYLCAWSPRASGDPNEQFFGPGTRLTVL.

There are a few counts of this clone. The read is 3 residues too short to cover the CDR3 end, so that end is filled in from the germline J gene. V gene TRBV7-2 combines with J gene TRBJ2-3; no firm D call. V was shortened by 5 bases and J by 5 bases, with 14 bases between the two germline ends. The CDR3 totals 14 residues. Germline CDR1 SGHTA, CDR2 FQGNSA. This chain's CDR3 is CASSPPSGLDTQYF. CDR3 bases read: TGTGCCAGCAGCCCCCCTTCCGGTTTAGATACG.